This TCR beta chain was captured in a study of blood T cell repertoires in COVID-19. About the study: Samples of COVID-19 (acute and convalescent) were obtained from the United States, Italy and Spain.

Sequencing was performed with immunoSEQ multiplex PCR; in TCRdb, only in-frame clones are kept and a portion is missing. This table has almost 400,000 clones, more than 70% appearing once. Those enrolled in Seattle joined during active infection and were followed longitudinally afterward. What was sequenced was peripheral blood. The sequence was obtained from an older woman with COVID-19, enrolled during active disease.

CDR3 amino acids: CASRPTGTETQYF. Here the CDR3 DNA reads TGTGCCAGCAGGCCGACAGGGACCGAGACCCAGTACTTC. The genes are TRBV27 and TRBJ2-5; 7 positions match TRBD1. Trimming cost V 6 bases and J 5 bases; bases outside gene matches: 6. CDR1 is MNHEY and CDR2 is SMNVEV in the germline V gene (reference sequence). The CDR3 sequence is 13 residues long.